This T cell receptor (beta chain) originates from a study of cytomegalovirus exposure and HLA in healthy donors. The study, taken as a whole, reports: Most TCR sequences were uncommon, yet certain public TCRs appeared in many donors.

The assay was immunoSEQ multiplex PCR, and TCRdb's table has in-frame clones only and misses some. The sample records 190,000 or so clones, about 79% being singletons. For this clone: As yet, its antigen is unknown.

Sequencing was done on a sample of PBMCs. The sequence was collected from a woman aged 25 to 39 in good health and CMV-seropositive.

CDR3 protein: CASSDLSRAGNTEAFF. CDR3 DNA: TGTGCCAGCAGTGACCTCTCACGAGCAGGGAACACTGAAGCTTTCTTT. The chain couples TRBV6-1 to TRBJ1-1; D remains ambiguous. Trimming cost V 3 bases and J 1 base, with 15 bases left between them. Germline CDR1 is MNHNS and CDR2 is SASEGT. CDR3 length: 16 amino acids.